This TCR beta chain comes out of a study of blood T cells in healthy people across ages. It was with a sample-barcoded 5' primer and a J-beta primer mix that a second PCR of roughly 7 to 12 cycles was run. TCRdb redid the calling of the 5' RACE reads with MiXCR, one entry per CDR3 protein. The table includes 790,000 or so distinct CDR3 sequences, 45% to 70% detected once. Germline V gives CDR1 SGDLS, CDR2 YYNGEE. V was clipped by 0 bases and J by 0 bases, with 10 bases between them. The CDR3 has 16 amino acids. Sequencing was carried out using blood. The clonotype originates from a man in his forties or fifties in good health. The chain uses TRBV9 and TRBJ2-1; D gene unclear. In nucleotides, the CDR3 is TGTGCCAGCAGCGTAGTGGCGGTTAGCTCCTACAATGAGCAGTTCTTC. It is translated as CASSVVAVSSYNEQFF.